Listed here are 13 T cell receptor beta chains from one sample, sequenced in a study of identical twins. MiXCR was run by TCRdb on the 5' RACE reads, yielding one entry per CDR3 protein. The data show about 530,000 distinct CDR3 sequences, around 24% seen once. These data were likewise used in another study, on yellow fever vaccine responses in identical twins.

The sample consisted of CD4+ T cells sorted from blood. The origin of the receptors is a woman aged 18-29 years in good health.

The chain carries TRBV18 and TRBJ1-2; no reliable D call. The germline gives CDR1 KGHSH, CDR2 LQKENI. The CDR3 sequence is 12 residues long. Trimming removed 6 bases from V and 8 bases from J, with 13 bases in between. The CDR3 region has the DNA TGTGCCAGCTCCGACCTCGGCAAGGGCTACACCTTC. The encoded protein is CASSDLGKGYTF.

This clonotype occurred a few times. V gene TRBV20-1 combines with J gene TRBJ1-4; D gene unclear. There are 14 residues in the CDR3. V was cut by 2 bases and J by 4 bases, with 11 bases left in between. Germline V gene lookup returns CDR1 DFQATT and CDR2 SNEGSKA (reference sequence). CDR3 amino acids: CSARSGMLNEKLFF. CDR3 in DNA: TGCAGTGCTAGATCCGGGATGCTTAATGAAAAACTGTTTTTT.

The gene calls are TRBV5-6 and TRBJ1-2, with D perhaps matching TRBD1 (6 bases). The CDR3 has 15 amino acids. The V end lost 0 bases, the J end lost 4 bases, and 13 bases lay between the germline ends. In germline, CDR1 is SGHDT, CDR2 YYEEEE. In DNA form, the CDR3 reads TGTGCCAGCAGCTTGGTCCAGGGGACCTTCTATGGCTACACCTTC. Translation: CASSLVQGTFYGYTF.

This clonotype has more than one count but fewer than ten. The genes are TRBV12-3 or TRBV12-4 and TRBJ1-4; D may be TRBD1 (6 bases). Trimming shortened V by 1 base and J by 10 bases, and 19 bases separated the two germline ends. This CDR3 has 16 amino acids. The CDR3 region is CASSLGHTGPGGKLFF. The CDR3 DNA reads TGTGCCAGCAGTTTAGGACATACAGGGCCGGGGGGAAAACTGTTTTTT.

The chain recombines TRBV7-9 with TRBJ1-1; TRBD1 might be the D (5 bases). V was clipped by 8 bases and J by 0 bases, with 22 bases between them. CDR1 SEHNR and CDR2 FQNEAQ come from the germline V gene (reference sequence). This CDR3 comprises 17 residues. CDR3 loop: CASGGGRVELMNTEAFF. CDR3 DNA sequence: TGTGCCAGCGGGGGTGGCAGGGTCGAACTCATGAACACTGAAGCTTTCTTT.

The chain employs TRBV27 and TRBJ1-1, with a possible D match to TRBD1 (5 bases). This CDR3 spans 14 amino acids. Germline CDR1 is MNHEY and CDR2 is SMNVEV (reference sequence). The V and J ends lost 6 bases and 7 bases respectively, with 18 bases between them. For the CDR3, the DNA is TGTGCCAGCAGCCAGGGTCCTATGGGGGTTGAAGCTTTCTTT. It codes for CASSQGPMGVEAFF.

This clonotype was detected ten times or more. The J gene is TRBJ1-1, the V gene TRBV12-3 or TRBV12-4; possible D gene TRBD1, 5 bases. There are 13 residues in the CDR3. Trimming took 6 bases from V and 12 from J, leaving 20 bases between them. The CDR3 here is CASSLTSGRASFF. The CDR3 nucleotides read TGTGCCAGCAGCCTCACTTCGGGCAGGGCATCTTTCTTT.

The gene calls are TRBV7-3 and TRBJ2-7; D not resolved. CDR3 length: 18 amino acids. Between the trimmed V and J ends, which lost 5 bases and 4 bases, there was a span of 27 bases. In germline, CDR1 is SGHTA, CDR2 FQGTGA. The CDR3 protein is CASSLDPGSPETRYEQYF. CDR3 in DNA: TGTGCCAGCAGCCTAGACCCGGGTAGCCCTGAGACCAGGTACGAGCAGTACTTC. The full variable domain, in which reference TRBV7-3 and TRBJ2-7 provide the parts outside the CDR3, is GAGVSQTPSNKVTEKGKYVELRCDPISGHTALYWYRQSLGQGPEFLIYFQGTGAADDSGLPNDRFFAVRPEGSVSTLKIQRTERGDSAVYLCASSLDPGSPETRYEQYFGPGTRLTVT.

This clonotype was observed a handful of times. This chain's CDR3 is CSARAYSSPRDNEQFF. As DNA, the CDR3 is TGCAGTGCTAGAGCGTATTCCTCTCCACGCGACAATGAGCAGTTCTTC. The chain uses TRBV20-1 and TRBJ2-1; no reliable D call. V lost 1 base and J 5 bases, leaving 18 bases between the germline ends. Germline values: CDR1 DFQATT, CDR2 SNEGSKA (reference sequence). This CDR3 contains 16 residues.

The V gene is TRBV20-1, the J gene TRBJ2-2; tentatively, D is TRBD1 or TRBD2 (6 bases each). Germline loops: CDR1 DFQATT, CDR2 SNEGSKA (reference sequence). Trimming shortened V by 3 bases and J by 5 bases, and 19 bases separated the two germline ends. The CDR3 runs 16 residues. The CDR3 DNA follows: TGCAGTGCTAGTGTTGGGGGGCTGCGTTCTACCGGGGAGCTGTTTTTT. Translating gives CSASVGGLRSTGELFF.

The V call is TRBV20-1, the J call TRBJ2-7; 8 bases are a match to TRBD2. This CDR3 region has 14 residues. J lost 0 bases, V lost 6 bases, and 7 bases had no gene match. Germline V gene sequence: CDR1 DFQATT, CDR2 SNEGSKA (reference sequence). The CDR3 loop reads CSANPGGGSYEQYF. CDR3 DNA sequence: TGCAGTGCCAACCCCGGGGGGGGCTCCTACGAGCAGTACTTC.

This clonotype showed up just a few times. In DNA, the CDR3 is TGCAGTGCTAGGACCCCGGGAATATTGGCCAAAAACATTCAGTACTTC. Protein product: CSARTPGILAKNIQYF. This rearrangement joins TRBV20-1 to TRBJ2-4, with D possibly matching TRBD2 (5 bases). This CDR3 has 16 amino acids. Germline values: CDR1 DFQATT, CDR2 SNEGSKA (reference sequence). The V gene lost 3 bases and the J gene lost 1 base, with 16 bases spanning the gap.

The chain uses TRBV5-1 and TRBJ2-3; 7 bases map to TRBD2. The CDR3 contains 15 residues. Germline V lookup: CDR1 SGHRS, CDR2 YFSETQ. V shed 5 bases, J shed 0 bases, and the junction held 6 bases outside the gene matches. The CDR3: CASRDLAGSTDTQYF. The CDR3, as DNA: TGCGCCAGCAGAGATTTAGCGGGTAGCACAGATACGCAGTATTTT.